One and the same sample provided the 23 T cell receptor beta chains below, sequenced in a study of radiation and T cells in renal cell carcinoma. Some clones are missing from TCRdb's copy, which holds only in-frame ones; the method was immunoSEQ multiplex PCR. The data contain 130,000 to 150,000 clones, 88% of them seen just once; the ten biggest clones take up 4.1%. Indicated time point: baseline pretreatment blood. The treatment here: 15 Gy SBRT to primary tumor, nephrectomy 4 weeks later. This material consisted of blood, taken from a patient whose treatment included radiotherapy and nephrectomy. The source of these receptors is a woman in her 70s with renal cell carcinoma.

V usage is TRBV7-9 and J usage is TRBJ1-3; TRBD1 matches at 10 bases. Per germline, CDR1 SEHNR and CDR2 FQNEAQ (reference sequence). V gave up 5 bases and J gave up 0 bases; unmatched junction bases: 4. The CDR3 consists of 16 residues. In nucleotides, the CDR3 is TGTGCCAGCAGCGAGACAGGGGGCCTCTCTGGAAACACCATATATTTT. Translating it yields CASSETGGLSGNTIYF. The full variable domain, its missing parts supplied by reference TRBV7-9 and TRBJ1-3, is DTGVSQNPRHKITKRGQNVTFRCDPISEHNRLYWYRQTLGQGPEFLTYFQNEAQLEKSRLLSDRFSAERPKGSFSTLEIQRTEQGDSAMYLCASSETGGLSGNTIYFGEGSWLTVV.

This clone came up once. The CDR3 spells CASRNRAGNTGELFF. CDR3 coding DNA: TGTGCCAGCAGAAACAGGGCAGGGAACACCGGGGAGCTGTTTTTT. The chain joins TRBV5-4 to TRBJ2-2; D may be TRBD1 (6 bases). Per germline, CDR1 SGHNT and CDR2 YYREEE (reference sequence). This CDR3 comprises 15 residues. The germline V and J ends were trimmed by 5 bases and 1 base, with 12 bases remaining between them.

The chain carries TRBV7-2 and TRBJ2-1; 8 bases agree with TRBD2. The CDR3 runs 14 residues. The germline gives CDR1 SGHTA, CDR2 FQGNSA. V was clipped by 6 bases and J by 3 bases; unmatched bases: 4. This CDR3 is CASRNGGDYNEQFF. The CDR3 DNA follows: TGTGCCAGCAGGAACGGGGGGGACTACAATGAGCAGTTCTTC.

The chain combines TRBV19 with TRBJ1-1, with D unclear. V lost 3 bases and J lost 0, with 2 bases in between. The germline gives CDR1 LNHDA, CDR2 SQIVND (reference sequence). The CDR3 has 12 amino acids. As DNA, the CDR3 is TGTGCCAGTAGTATTGTGAACACTGAAGCTTTCTTT. Protein product: CASSIVNTEAFF. Full variable domain (rest looked up from reference TRBV19 and TRBJ1-1): DGGITQSPKYLFRKEGQNVTLSCEQNLNHDAMYWYRQDPGQGLRLIYYSQIVNDFQKGDIAEGYSVSREKKESFPLTVTSAQKNPTAFYLCASSIVNTEAFFGQGTRLTVV.

A few counts support this clone. This chain uses TRBV7-2 with TRBJ1-2; D is uncertain. V lost 5 bases, J lost 6 bases, and 16 bases lay in between. The CDR3 loop spans 14 amino acids. Germline CDR1 reads SGHTA; CDR2 reads FQGNSA. The CDR3 nucleotides read TGTGCCAGCAGCCCTTCTAGGGTTGGGCATGGCTACACCTTC. It encodes CASSPSRVGHGYTF.

This clone was recorded once. This chain connects TRBV10-3 to TRBJ2-2; 13 bases align to TRBD2. With 7 bases clipped from V and 5 bases from J, the junction kept 10 bases outside the gene matches. The length of the CDR3 is 17 residues. Germline V gives CDR1 ENHRY, CDR2 SYGVKD. The CDR3 region has the DNA TGTGCCATCACCCCTACTAGCGGGGGGGCCGGGACCGGGGAGCTGTTTTTT. Translation gives CAITPTSGGAGTGELFF.

The V call is TRBV28, the J call TRBJ1-2; TRBD1 agrees at 10 bases. Unmatched junction bases numbered 9, after V lost 6 bases and J lost 11 bases. This CDR3 spans 13 amino acids. In germline, CDR1 is MDHEN, CDR2 SYDVKM. In nucleotides, the CDR3 is TGTGCCAGCAGGACAGGGGGCGCGGGGTGGTACACCTTC. Amino acids: CASRTGGAGWYTF.

The count of this clone is one. The chain recombines TRBV7-8 with TRBJ2-7; D is uncertain. This CDR3 is 13 amino acids long. V was trimmed by 1 base and J by 1 base, leaving 5 bases between them. CDR1 and CDR2 (germline): SGHVS, FQNEAQ. The CDR3 spells CASSLELSYEQYF. CDR3 DNA: TGTGCCAGCAGCTTAGAGCTGTCCTACGAGCAGTACTTC.

V gene TRBV5-1 combines with J gene TRBJ2-3; D ambiguous. The CDR3 extends over 14 amino acids. The V end lost 0 bases, the J end lost 7 bases, and 12 bases lay between the germline ends. In germline, CDR1 is SGHRS, CDR2 YFSETQ. The CDR3 DNA is TGCGCCAGCAGCTTGGGGCAGAAGGAGAATACGCAGTATTTT. Protein product: CASSLGQKENTQYF.

J is TRBJ1-1 and V is TRBV6-1; D is perhaps TRBD1 (6 bases). CDR1 and CDR2 from the germline V gene are MNHNS and SASEGT. V was pared by 6 bases and J by 1 base, with 15 bases between. This CDR3 region has 15 residues. The CDR3 is CASSTQGMGNTEAFF. In nucleotides, the CDR3 is TGTGCCAGCAGCACCCAGGGGATGGGGAACACTGAAGCTTTCTTT.

V usage is TRBV4-3 and J usage is TRBJ1-6; D not resolved. CDR1 and CDR2 from the germline V gene are LGHNA and YSLEER. This CDR3 comprises 16 residues. V was pared by 2 bases and J by 7 bases, with 15 bases between. CDR3 coding DNA: TGCGCCAGCAGCCAAATCCTAGACATTGGGAATTCACCCCTCCACTTT. Translation gives CASSQILDIGNSPLHF.

The chain links TRBV6-5 to TRBJ1-5; 7 bases agree with TRBD1. CDR3 length equals 14 residues. Germline V gene lookup returns CDR1 MNHEY and CDR2 SVGAGI. V shed 6 bases, J shed 9 bases, and the junction held 11 bases outside the gene matches. CDR3 loop: CASRTDRHERPQHF. The CDR3 bases are TGTGCCAGCAGAACGGACAGGCACGAAAGGCCCCAGCATTTT.

V gene TRBV6-5 combines with J gene TRBJ1-4; 10 bases are a match to TRBD1. V lost 3 bases to trimming and J lost 8 bases; unmatched junction nucleotides: 6. The CDR3 spans 15 residues. The germline CDR1 and CDR2 sequences are MNHEY and SVGAGI. In nucleotides, the CDR3 is TGTGCCAGCAGTTATCGGGGGGGACAGGGGGAAAAACTGTTTTTT. It specifies CASSYRGGQGEKLFF.

The chain's CDR3 is CASSSTGAMNTEAFF. The CDR3 coding sequence is TGTGCCAGCTCGTCGACAGGGGCTATGAACACTGAAGCTTTCTTT. The V and J genes are TRBV18 and TRBJ1-1; 8 nucleotides line up with TRBD1. The trim removed 6 bases at V and 0 bases at J, leaving 6 bases unmatched. Germline V gives CDR1 KGHSH, CDR2 LQKENI. The CDR3 is 15 residues long.

This rearrangement joins TRBV27 to TRBJ1-1; no reliable D call. V gave up 7 bases and J gave up 1 base, with 10 bases separating them. Germline CDR1 and CDR2: MNHEY and SMNVEV (reference sequence). The CDR3 loop spans 13 amino acids. CDR3 sequence: CASKASTNTEAFF. CDR3 sequence (DNA): TGTGCCAGCAAGGCCAGCACGAACACTGAAGCTTTCTTT.

This clone was recorded once. The chain is built from TRBV19 and TRBJ1-1; D uncertain. Germline lookup yields CDR1 LNHDA and CDR2 SQIVND (reference sequence). Trimming cost V 7 bases and J 1 base, with 13 bases left between them. This CDR3 has 14 amino acids. The CDR3: CASNPRQWNTEAFF. As DNA, the CDR3 is TGTGCCAGTAACCCAAGGCAATGGAACACTGAAGCTTTCTTT. Supplemented by reference TRBV19 and TRBJ1-1, the full variable domain reads DGGITQSPKYLFRKEGQNVTLSCEQNLNHDAMYWYRQDPGQGLRLIYYSQIVNDFQKGDIAEGYSVSREKKESFPLTVTSAQKNPTAFYLCASNPRQWNTEAFFGQGTRLTVV.

V gene TRBV19 combines with J gene TRBJ1-1; D is unclear. The germline V gene encodes CDR1 LNHDA and CDR2 SQIVND (reference sequence). V lost 1 base to trimming and J lost 1 base, with 13 bases between them. This CDR3 has 16 amino acids. In DNA form, the CDR3 reads TGTGCCAGTAGTATAGCCCGAGTGGGTCGGAACACTGAAGCTTTCTTT. It encodes CASSIARVGRNTEAFF.

The chain recombines TRBV6-1 with TRBJ2-7; no clear D. V was pared by 7 bases and J by 0 bases, with 7 bases between. CDR3 length: 12 residues. CDR1 is MNHNS and CDR2 is SASEGT in the germline V gene. The CDR3 DNA sequence: TGTGCCAGCAAGCGAAGCTCCTACGAGCAGTACTTC. Translating it yields CASKRSSYEQYF.

The rearrangement uses TRBV7-3 and TRBJ2-3; 10 bases fit TRBD1. CDR3 length: 15 amino acids. The germline gives CDR1 SGHTA, CDR2 FQGTGA. V dropped 3 bases and J dropped 6; count of bases not matched to a gene: 6. CDR3 sequence reads: CASSFDRGPEDTQYF. The CDR3 DNA sequence: TGTGCCAGCAGCTTTGACAGGGGGCCGGAGGATACGCAGTATTTT.

The sample holds many counts of this clone. The chain carries TRBV28 and TRBJ2-5, with 8 bases that match TRBD2. This CDR3 is built from 14 residues. The V gene end was trimmed by 3 bases and the J gene end by 5 bases; junction bases not matched to a gene: 5. CDR1 is MDHEN, CDR2 SYDVKM, per germline. The CDR3 coding sequence is TGTGCCAGCAGTTTGATTAGCGGGGAGGAGACCCAGTACTTC. As protein: CASSLISGEETQYF.

The genes are TRBV5-1 and TRBJ2-1, with TRBD2 matching 9 bases. Germline V gene data show CDR1 as SGHRS and CDR2 as YFSETQ. Trimming removed 0 bases from V and 5 bases from J; junction bases left unmatched: 18. The CDR3 runs to 20 residues. The DNA of the CDR3 is TGCGCCAGCAGCTTGGCCGGAGGTCTGACGGCCAGACTAGCGGACAATGAGCAGTTCTTC. It translates to CASSLAGGLTARLADNEQFF. Full variable domain (outside the CDR3, taken from reference TRBV5-1 and TRBJ2-1): KAGVTQTPRYLIKTRGQQVTLSCSPISGHRSVSWYQQTPGQGLQFLFEYFSETQRNKGNFPGRFSGRQFSNSRSEMNVSTLELGDSALYLCASSLAGGLTARLADNEQFFGPGTRLTVL.

CDR3 bases: TGTGCCAGCAGTTACACCGTTACCCCAGGAGGCTATGGCTACACCTTC. This encodes CASSYTVTPGGYGYTF. This chain links TRBV6-5 with TRBJ1-2; D remains ambiguous. Germline V CDR1 and CDR2: MNHEY, SVGAGI. CDR3 length: 16 amino acids. V dropped 2 bases and J dropped 4 bases, with 17 bases sitting between them.

This clone came up once. This chain uses TRBV30 with TRBJ1-3; D ambiguous. Trimming pared 4 bases from V and 3 bases from J, leaving 10 bases between. Germline lookup yields CDR1 GTSNPN and CDR2 SVGIG (reference sequence). This CDR3 has 13 residues. CDR3 sequence: CAWNGAVGNTIYF. The CDR3 nucleotides read TGTGCCTGGAATGGCGCAGTTGGAAACACCATATATTTT.